This T cell receptor (beta chain) came from a study of neurological immune-mediated disorders. Time point indicated: longitudinal time-point 1 (baseline). This clonotype was picked up a small number of times. Synthesis of cDNA was carried out by template-switch 5'RACE. The reaction used 10-nucleotide random UMIs. MiXCR, applied by TCRdb to the 5' RACE reads, yields one record per CDR3 protein. The data hold tens of thousands of distinct CDR3 sequences, with about 10% observed a single time. The sequence derives from a male donor with HTLV-1-associated myelopathy (HAM/TSP). Sequencing was done on a sample of PBMCs.

DNA for the CDR3: TGCAGTGCTGCGGACCACATCGGGACTGAAGCTTTCTTT. Encoded protein: CSAADHIGTEAFF. V gene TRBV20-1 combines with J gene TRBJ1-1; no clear D gene. V dropped 5 bases and J dropped 5 bases, with 15 bases sitting between them. Per germline, CDR1 DFQATT and CDR2 SNEGSKA (reference sequence). The CDR3 contains 13 residues.